This TCR beta chain was retrieved from a study of cytomegalovirus exposure and HLA in healthy donors. The study's findings and limits: Among TCR beta chains, those listed as cytomegalovirus-associated numbered around 180. A later analysis linked a missense DCLRE1C variant to TCR beta V- and J-gene trimming. For presence/absence analyses, sequencing depth was assumed to be roughly uniform across donors.

PCR involved 60 Vbeta and 13 Jbeta primers. Sequencing was performed with immunoSEQ multiplex PCR; in TCRdb, only in-frame clones are kept and a portion is missing. Found here are some 110,000 clones, about 60% of them singletons; the top ten hold about 2.2%. A word on this clone: Antigen: not known.

CDR1 is SGHRS and CDR2 is YFSETQ in the germline V gene. V dropped 4 bases and J dropped 5 bases, with 19 bases sitting between them. The length of the CDR3 is 16 residues. The chain links TRBV5-1 to TRBJ1-5; D ambiguous. This TCR was sampled from a woman in her 30s in good health and CMV-seronegative. The specimen sequenced was PBMCs. The CDR3: CASSPNPSGSDQPQHF. For the CDR3, the DNA is TGCGCCAGCAGCCCTAATCCGTCGGGGAGCGATCAGCCCCAGCATTTT.